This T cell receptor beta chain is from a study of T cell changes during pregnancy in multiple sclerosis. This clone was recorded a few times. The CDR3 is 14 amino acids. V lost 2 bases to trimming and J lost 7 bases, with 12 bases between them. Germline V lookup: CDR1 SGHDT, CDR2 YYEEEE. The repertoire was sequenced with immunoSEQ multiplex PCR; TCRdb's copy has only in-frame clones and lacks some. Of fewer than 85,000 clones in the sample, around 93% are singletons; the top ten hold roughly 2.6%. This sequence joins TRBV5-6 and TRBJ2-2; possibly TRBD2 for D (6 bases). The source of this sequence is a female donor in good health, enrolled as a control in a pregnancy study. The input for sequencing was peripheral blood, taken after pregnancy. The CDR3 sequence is CASSLGTGVGELFF. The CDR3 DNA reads TGTGCCAGCAGCTTAGGGACGGGAGTCGGGGAGCTGTTTTTT.